The 23 T cell receptor beta chains in this list originate from one sample, sequenced in a study of blood T cells in healthy people across ages. Alongside a J-beta primer mix, a sample-barcoded 5' primer served in a second PCR lasting 7 to 11 cycles. MiXCR was run by TCRdb on the 5' RACE reads, yielding one entry per CDR3 protein. The data contain 710,000 or so distinct CDR3 sequences, about 24% of them singletons. Sequenced input: blood. Source of these receptors: a man between 70 and 80 years old in good health.

This clonotype showed up many times. CDR3 amino acids: CSVDVQRNHNEQFF. DNA of the CDR3: TGCAGCGTTGATGTACAGAGGAATCACAATGAGCAGTTCTTC. This chain connects TRBV29-1 to TRBJ2-1; no definite D call. The CDR3 runs 14 residues. Germline V lookup: CDR1 SQVTM, CDR2 ANQGSEA. The V end was cut by 3 bases, the J end by 5 bases, with 14 bases between.

Only a few counts were recorded for this clonotype. This chain links TRBV5-1 with TRBJ2-1; 9 nucleotides line up with TRBD2. Germline CDR1 and CDR2: SGHRS and YFSETQ. This CDR3 region has 15 residues. The V gene end was trimmed by 3 bases and the J gene end by 8 bases; junction bases not matched to a gene: 9. CDR3 in amino acids: CASSYLAGSIYEQFF. Here the CDR3 DNA reads TGCGCCAGCAGCTACCTAGCGGGAAGCATTTATGAGCAGTTCTTC.

V usage is TRBV7-8 and J usage is TRBJ1-3, with unresolved D. The CDR3 extends over 14 amino acids. Looked up from germline, CDR1 is SGHVS and CDR2 is FQNEAQ. The V gene lost 6 bases and the J gene lost 1 base, with 10 bases spanning the gap. The CDR3 region has the DNA TGTGCCAGCAGGAATATGGTGTCTGGAAACACCATATATTTT. Protein sequence: CASRNMVSGNTIYF.

The chain joins TRBV28 to TRBJ2-4; possibly TRBD1 or TRBD2 for D (5 bases each). The CDR3 is 15 residues long. The V and J ends lost 3 bases and 5 bases respectively, with 14 bases between them. Germline CDR1 is MDHEN and CDR2 is SYDVKM. The CDR3 nucleotides are TGTGCCAGCAGTTTTGCCGGGACCCCTGAAAACATTCAGTACTTC. Protein product: CASSFAGTPENIQYF.

This clonotype was recorded many times. This chain joins TRBV11-2 and TRBJ2-1; D is possibly TRBD1 (5 bases). The end of the DNA fits TRBJ2-7 better, so the J call may be wrong. Germline V gives CDR1 SGHAT, CDR2 FQNNGV. The CDR3 extends over 13 amino acids. This chain's CDR3 is CASGDQGKFEQYF. The CDR3 DNA follows: TGTGCCAGCGGGGATCAGGGTAAATTCGAGCAGTACTTC.

This clonotype was found a few times. This chain links TRBV7-9 with TRBJ2-1; no firm D call. The germline V gene has CDR1 SEHNR and CDR2 FQNEAQ (reference sequence). The CDR3 contains 15 residues. Trimming took off 5 bases at V and 7 bases at J, with 18 bases between the two ends. The CDR3 loop is CASSPPLINGNEQFF. CDR3 DNA: TGTGCCAGCAGCCCCCCGTTAATTAATGGGAATGAGCAGTTCTTC.

The chain links TRBV28 to TRBJ2-7, with 11 bases matching TRBD2. CDR1 and CDR2 (germline): MDHEN, SYDVKM. The CDR3 length is 13 residues. V dropped 8 bases and J dropped 4; count of bases not matched to a gene: 4. The CDR3 region is CASHSGGAYEQYF. CDR3 nucleotides: TGTGCCAGCCATAGCGGGGGGGCGTACGAGCAGTACTTC.

V usage is TRBV7-2 and J usage is TRBJ2-1; TRBD1 might be the D (5 bases). The CDR3 runs 12 residues. Germline CDR1 SGHTA, CDR2 FQGNSA. Trimming took 2 bases from V and 13 from J, leaving 12 bases between them. The DNA for the CDR3 is TGTGCCAGCAGCTTACAGGGAATAGACCAGTTCTTC. Its translation: CASSLQGIDQFF.

This clonotype was recorded a few times. The rearrangement joins TRBV7-2 to TRBJ2-7; 7 bases are a match to TRBD2. V gave up 5 bases and J gave up 4 bases; unmatched junction bases: 5. In germline, CDR1 is SGHTA, CDR2 FQGNSA. The CDR3 extends over 13 amino acids. The DNA of the CDR3 is TGTGCCAGCAGCGTGACTAGCAGTTACGAGCAGTACGTC. Translating it yields CASSVTSSYEQYV.

This clonotype was detected once. The chain links TRBV15 to TRBJ2-7, with D perhaps matching TRBD2 (5 bases). Trimming took 1 base from V and 6 from J, leaving 16 bases between them. Per germline, CDR1 LNHNV and CDR2 YYDKDF (reference sequence). The length of the CDR3 is 15 residues. CDR3 amino acids: CATSRGREFLAEQYF. The DNA of the CDR3 is TGTGCCACCAGCAGAGGAAGGGAGTTTCTCGCCGAGCAGTACTTC.

The CDR3 here is CASSRDLGGEQYF. The CDR3 coding sequence is TGTGCCAGCAGCAGGGACCTGGGGGGCGAGCAGTACTTC. The chain carries TRBV27 and TRBJ2-5; a possible D gene is TRBD2 (6 bases). Gene TRBJ2-7 matches the end of the DNA better, so the J call may be wrong. In germline, CDR1 is MNHEY, CDR2 SMNVEV (reference sequence). This CDR3 is 13 amino acids long.

The chain joins TRBV12-3 or TRBV12-4 to TRBJ2-2; tentatively, D is TRBD1 (6 bases). Trimming cost V 3 bases and J 4 bases, with 12 bases left between them. The CDR3 is 15 amino acids. This chain's CDR3 is CASSLQGLGTGELFF. The CDR3 DNA follows: TGTGCCAGCAGTTTGCAGGGGCTGGGCACCGGGGAGCTGTTTTTT.

The rearrangement uses TRBV5-1 and TRBJ1-5; D uncertain. CDR3 size: 13 residues. V lost 0 bases and J lost 7, with 8 bases in between. The germline CDR1 and CDR2 sequences are SGHRS and YFSETQ. CDR3 protein: CASSLESGQPQHF. CDR3 nucleotides: TGCGCCAGCAGCTTGGAGTCGGGGCAGCCCCAGCATTTT.

This clonotype was seen a few times. The junction differs from germline at one of its ends, possibly a read error. This chain connects TRBV6-5 to TRBJ1-3, with unresolved D. The CDR3 runs to 15 residues. CDR1 is MNHEY and CDR2 is SVGAGI in the germline V gene. The CDR3 region has the DNA TGTGCCGGCAGTTATGAGCCCCGCTCTGGAAACACCATATATTTT. Translation gives CAGSYEPRSGNTIYF.

This clonotype was counted between two and nine times. V gene TRBV6-8 combines with J gene TRBJ1-5, with D possibly matching TRBD1 (6 bases). The CDR3 loop spans 11 amino acids. In germline, CDR1 is MNHGY, CDR2 SAAAGT. CDR3 DNA sequence: TGTTGGGGGGCGGACAATCAGCCCCAGCATTTT. Translating gives CWGADNQPQHF.

The sample holds a few counts of this clonotype. V usage is TRBV24-1 and J usage is TRBJ2-3; no firm D call. V lost 9 bases and J 0 bases, leaving 6 bases between the germline ends. The germline CDR1 and CDR2 sequences are KGHDR and SFDVKD. This CDR3 has 12 residues. CDR3 sequence (DNA): TGTGCCACCGCCTCGAGCACAGATACGCAGTATTTT. Its protein is CATASSTDTQYF.

In this sample, this clonotype turned up a few times. The gene calls are TRBV15 and TRBJ2-2; 9 bases align to TRBD2. Germline CDR1 reads LNHNV; CDR2 reads YYDKDF (reference sequence). The CDR3 totals 19 residues. V dropped 0 bases and J dropped 2; count of bases not matched to a gene: 10. CDR3 residues: CATSRDRGSGGPNTGELFF. The DNA of the CDR3 is TGTGCCACCAGCAGAGATCGGGGTAGCGGGGGCCCTAACACCGGGGAGCTGTTTTTT. Filled out from reference TRBV15 and TRBJ2-2, the complete variable domain reads DAMVIQNPRYQVTQFGKPVTLSCSQTLNHNVMYWYQQKSSQAPKLLFHYYDKDFNNEADTPDNFQSRRPNTSFCFLDIRSPGLGDTAMYLCATSRDRGSGGPNTGELFFGEGSRLTVL.

This clonotype was observed many times. The chain combines TRBV12-3 or TRBV12-4 with TRBJ2-4; 9 bases are shared with TRBD1. The trim removed 5 bases at V and 0 bases at J, leaving 8 bases unmatched. The CDR3 spans 17 residues. CDR3 sequence reads: CASSPGQGSLAKNIQYF. The CDR3 DNA reads TGTGCCAGCAGTCCGGGACAGGGCTCCCTAGCCAAAAACATTCAGTACTTC.

This clonotype was detected only a few times. V usage is TRBV5-1 and J usage is TRBJ2-3, with no clear D. Trimming took 1 base from V and 5 from J, leaving 11 bases between them. CDR1 is SGHRS and CDR2 is YFSETQ in the germline V gene. This CDR3 has 14 amino acids. The CDR3 region is CASSLRFVQDTQYF. CDR3 DNA: TGCGCCAGCAGCTTGCGATTTGTTCAAGATACGCAGTATTTT.

This clonotype has a handful of counts. This clone may be a read error of a much larger clone one base away. The CDR3 is CASSSVAGSYEQYF. The CDR3 bases are TGTGCCAGCAGCTCGGTAGCGGGTTCCTACGAGCAGTACTTC. The chain recombines TRBV5-6 with TRBJ2-5, with 7 bases aligning to TRBD2. The closer fit of TRBJ2-7 to the DNA end suggests the J call may be wrong. The CDR3 extends over 14 amino acids. CDR1 and CDR2 (germline): SGHDT, YYEEEE.

This clonotype was seen a handful of times. The rearrangement joins TRBV7-8 to TRBJ1-5; TRBD1 agrees at 9 bases. Germline assignment: CDR1 SGHVS and CDR2 FQNEAQ. Trimming removed 8 bases from V and 8 bases from J; junction bases left unmatched: 13. The CDR3 is 15 residues long. The CDR3 bases are TGTGCCAGCGGAATACGGGACAGGGTGAGCAAGCCCCAGCATTTT. This codes for CASGIRDRVSKPQHF.

The chain uses TRBV6-5 and TRBJ1-1; D might be TRBD1 (6 bases). Germline CDR1 reads MNHEY; CDR2 reads SVGAGI. Trimming left V 2 bases short and J 5 bases short, with 12 bases between. CDR3 length: 14 amino acids. The CDR3 sequence: CASSYVRGRTEAFF. In nucleotides, the CDR3 is TGTGCCAGCAGTTACGTCAGGGGTCGAACTGAAGCTTTCTTT.

V usage is TRBV29-1 and J usage is TRBJ2-1; 7 nucleotides line up with TRBD2. The germline CDR1 and CDR2 sequences are SQVTM and ANQGSEA. The CDR3 runs 14 residues. V trimming: 3 bases; J trimming: 10 bases; junction bases outside the gene matches: 12. In DNA form, the CDR3 reads TGCAGCGTTGAGGGAGGGGCAGGCCTAGGGGAGCAGTTCTTC. Its protein product is CSVEGGAGLGEQFF.